A single sample gave rise to the 3 T cell receptor beta chains below, sequenced in a study of blood T cell repertoires in COVID-19. Assay used: immunoSEQ multiplex PCR; TCRdb lists only in-frame clones, some missing. The sample lists 65,000 to 75,000 clones, about 90% seen once, with about 4.3% in the top ten. The sequenced sample consisted of peripheral blood. These receptor sequences come from a man aged 50-59 years with active COVID-19.

The CDR3 sequence: CASSQPGTGYYEQYF. In DNA, the CDR3 is TGCGCCAGCAGCCAGCCCGGGACAGGGTACTACGAGCAGTACTTC. The V call is TRBV4-1, the J call TRBJ2-7; the match to TRBD1 covers 9 bases. CDR1 is MGHRA and CDR2 is YSYEKL in the germline V gene. The V gene end was trimmed by 3 bases and the J gene end by 3 bases; junction bases not matched to a gene: 6. This CDR3 is built from 15 residues.

The rearrangement joins TRBV9 to TRBJ2-1, with D possibly matching TRBD1 (5 bases). CDR3 size: 15 residues. Trimming stripped 3 bases from V and 4 bases from J, with 14 bases between. Germline V gene data show CDR1 as SGDLS and CDR2 as YYNGEE. CDR3 amino acids: CASSAPAGIYNEQFF. The CDR3 DNA reads TGTGCCAGCAGCGCCCCTGCAGGGATTTACAATGAGCAGTTCTTC.

This clone is a singleton in its sample. The rearrangement joins TRBV7-9 to TRBJ2-1; 7 bases are shared with TRBD2. J gave up 0 bases and V 5 bases, and 16 bases lay outside the gene matches. Per the germline V gene, CDR1 is SEHNR and CDR2 is FQNEAQ (reference sequence). CDR3 length: 19 amino acids. As DNA, the CDR3 is TGTGCCAGCAGCCCCAGAATCGGCACAGCGGGGAGCTCCTACAATGAGCAGTTCTTC. Encoded protein: CASSPRIGTAGSSYNEQFF. The variable domain in full, completed from reference TRBV7-9 and TRBJ2-1, reads DTGVSQNPRHKITKRGQNVTFRCDPISEHNRLYWYRQTLGQGPEFLTYFQNEAQLEKSRLLSDRFSAERPKGSFSTLEIQRTEQGDSAMYLCASSPRIGTAGSSYNEQFFGPGTRLTVL.